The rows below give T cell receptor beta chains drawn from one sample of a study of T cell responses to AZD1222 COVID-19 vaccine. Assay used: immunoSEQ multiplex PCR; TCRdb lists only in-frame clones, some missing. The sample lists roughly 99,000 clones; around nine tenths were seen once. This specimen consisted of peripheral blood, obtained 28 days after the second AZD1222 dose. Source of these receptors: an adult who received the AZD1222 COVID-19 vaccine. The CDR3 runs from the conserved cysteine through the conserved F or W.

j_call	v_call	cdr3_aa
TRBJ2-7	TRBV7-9	CASTQGRVDEQYF
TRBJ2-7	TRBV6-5	CASQGRGAVYEQYF
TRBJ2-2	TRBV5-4	CASSYIPPGQGAGELFF
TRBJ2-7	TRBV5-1	CASSGAEPYEQYF
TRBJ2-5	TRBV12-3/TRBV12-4	CASRWAGETQYF
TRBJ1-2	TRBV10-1	CASSSQGAFGYTF
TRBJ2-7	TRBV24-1	CATSDPGQGSYEQYF
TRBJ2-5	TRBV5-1	CASSFSETQYF
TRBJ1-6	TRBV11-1	CASSLRQTNSPLHF
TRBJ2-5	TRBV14	CASSRPSGEYQETQYF
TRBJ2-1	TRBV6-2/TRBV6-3	CASSYSGPNEQFF
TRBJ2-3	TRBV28	CASRTGGVGDTQYF
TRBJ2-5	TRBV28	CASSSGQGETQYF
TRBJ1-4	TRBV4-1	CASSTQPGATNEKLFF
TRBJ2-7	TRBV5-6	CASSAGWGDYEQYF
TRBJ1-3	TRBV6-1	CASSERAGGSGNTIYF
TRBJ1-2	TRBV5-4	CASSFGTGSGYGYTF
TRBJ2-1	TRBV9	CASSVVGVEGINEQFF
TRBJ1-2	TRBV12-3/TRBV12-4	CASSLGEVYGYTF
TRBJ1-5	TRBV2	CASSLGGSGQPQHF
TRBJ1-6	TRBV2	CASKGWDSPLHF
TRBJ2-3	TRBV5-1	CASSPETAVSNTQYF
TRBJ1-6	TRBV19	CASSPQPGRDSPLHF
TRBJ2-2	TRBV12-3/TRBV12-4	CASSFNSGELFF
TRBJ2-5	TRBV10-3	CAIQTGDSETQYF
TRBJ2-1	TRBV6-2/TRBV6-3	CASSYFDQSYNEQFF
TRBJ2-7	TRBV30	CAWTSRQGGYEQYF
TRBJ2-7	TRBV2	CASTRDRGQEQYF
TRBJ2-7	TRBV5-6	CASSLEIPTGAPLGEQYF
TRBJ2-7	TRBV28	CASSLPSPYEQYF
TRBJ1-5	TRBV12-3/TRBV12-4	CASSLERNQPQHF
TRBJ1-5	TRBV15	CATSRGQGHQPQHF
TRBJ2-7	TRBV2	CASSGGDGEQYF
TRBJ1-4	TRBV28	CASRVTPELHEKLFF
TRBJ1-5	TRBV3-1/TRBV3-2	CASSRGQTNQPQHF
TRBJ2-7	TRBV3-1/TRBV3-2	CASSRGQAGNEQYF
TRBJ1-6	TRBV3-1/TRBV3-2	CASSQGFAVNSPLHF
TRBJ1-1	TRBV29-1	CSVGTVNTEAFF
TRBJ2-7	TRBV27	CASSLPWTYEQYF
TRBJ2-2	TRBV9	CASSPTGGPAGELFF
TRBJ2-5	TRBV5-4	CASSSGGTSGGSETQYF
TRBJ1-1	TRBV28	CASSLSAGLGTEAFF
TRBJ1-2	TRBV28	CASSGRFVDGYTF
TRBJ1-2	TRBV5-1	CASSLTGANYGYTF
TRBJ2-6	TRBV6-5	CASRRTPGANVLTF
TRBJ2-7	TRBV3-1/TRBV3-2	CASSPGHGLGYEQYF
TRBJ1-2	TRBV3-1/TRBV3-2	CASSHLDRGGYGYTF
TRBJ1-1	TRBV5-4	CASSSARNTEAFF
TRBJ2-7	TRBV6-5	CASDPVLEFWDEQYF
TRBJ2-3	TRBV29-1	CSVRGQGTDTQYF
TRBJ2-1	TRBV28	CASRQGFYEQFF
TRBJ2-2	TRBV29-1	CSVASGEGASGELFF
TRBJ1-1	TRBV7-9	CASPARGGPNTEAFF
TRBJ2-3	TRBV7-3	CASSHGQGANTQYF
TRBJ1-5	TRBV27	CASSPEGVGQPQHF
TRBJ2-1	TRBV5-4	CASSLGTGLVREQFF
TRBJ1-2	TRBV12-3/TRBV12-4	CASSLAGPYGYTF
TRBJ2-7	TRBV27	CASSLSTPRVEQYF
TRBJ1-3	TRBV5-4	CASSRGGVGNTIYF